The 31 T cell receptor beta chains reported below all come from one sample, sequenced in a study of T-cell memory formation after mild COVID-19. TCRdb itself ran the 5' RACE reads through MiXCR, one entry per CDR3 protein. The table lists about 170,000 distinct CDR3 sequences, roughly 13% of them singletons. What was sequenced was PBMCs or a T cell subset sorted from them (not recorded which). These receptors all stem from a young man who had mild COVID-19 (a few samples of this study predate the infection). Cell type and time point are not known.

The table lists this clonotype with a few counts. The chain is built from TRBV11-2 and TRBJ1-2; a weak D match, TRBD1 (5 bases). The V end was cut by 6 bases, the J end by 2 bases, with 13 bases between. Germline lookup yields CDR1 SGHAT and CDR2 FQNNGV. This CDR3 is built from 14 residues. CDR3 DNA: TGTGCCAGCAGTCGACCCGGGGGAAACTATGGCTACACCTTC. Translation: CASSRPGGNYGYTF.

This clonotype was seen a handful of times. The chain is built from TRBV7-8 and TRBJ1-4; 9 bases are a match to TRBD1. This CDR3 is built from 16 residues. Germline CDR1 is SGHVS and CDR2 is FQNEAQ. V was clipped by 4 bases and J by 8 bases; unmatched bases: 11. The CDR3 is CASSSHRQGEEEKLFF. The CDR3 region has the DNA TGTGCCAGCAGCTCCCATCGACAGGGGGAGGAAGAAAAACTGTTTTTT.

This clonotype was observed at least ten times. The V call is TRBV20-1, the J call TRBJ1-2; possibly TRBD1 for D (6 bases). V was clipped by 3 bases and J by 3 bases, with 8 bases between them. CDR1 and CDR2 (germline): DFQATT, SNEGSKA (reference sequence). This CDR3 has 12 residues. For the CDR3, the DNA is TGCAGTGCTAGGAACAGGGACTATGGCTACACCTTC. Its translation is CSARNRDYGYTF.

In DNA, the CDR3 is TGTGCCAGCAGCTTAGCCCTGGCGAACACTGAAGCTTTCTTT. The encoded protein is CASSLALANTEAFF. The V gene is TRBV7-9, the J gene TRBJ1-1, with D hard to call. CDR3 length: 14 amino acids. V dropped 0 bases and J dropped 1 base, with 6 bases sitting between them. CDR1 and CDR2 (germline): SEHNR, FQNEAQ (reference sequence).

This clonotype was picked up a small number of times. The chain recombines TRBV7-2 with TRBJ2-1; the match to TRBD2 covers 9 bases. Germline-derived CDR1 and CDR2 are SGHTA and FQGNSA. With V trimmed by 5 bases and J by 15 bases, 8 bases remained unmatched. CDR3 length equals 12 residues. As DNA, the CDR3 is TGTGCCAGCAGCCTAACTAGCGGGCGGTTGTTCTTC. This sequence encodes CASSLTSGRLFF.

This rearrangement joins TRBV29-1 to TRBJ2-1; a possible D gene is TRBD1 (6 bases). The CDR3 is made up of 12 amino acids. The ends were cut back, 6 bases at V and 9 bases at J, with 15 bases in the middle. From germline, CDR1 is SQVTM and CDR2 ANQGSEA. The CDR3 region is CSVGQTPGEQFF. The CDR3 DNA is TGCAGCGTCGGACAGACCCCCGGTGAGCAGTTCTTC.

This clonotype was seen a few times. The chain recombines TRBV7-9 with TRBJ1-1; D unresolved. This CDR3 contains 16 residues. V shed 4 bases and J shed 1 base, with 16 bases lying between them. Germline loops: CDR1 SEHNR, CDR2 FQNEAQ (reference sequence). CDR3 amino acids: CASSSPLRARNTEAFF. The CDR3 region has the DNA TGTGCCAGCAGCTCACCCCTGAGGGCGCGGAACACTGAAGCTTTCTTT. Full variable domain (outside the CDR3, taken from reference TRBV7-9 and TRBJ1-1): DTGVSQNPRHKITKRGQNVTFRCDPISEHNRLYWYRQTLGQGPEFLTYFQNEAQLEKSRLLSDRFSAERPKGSFSTLEIQRTEQGDSAMYLCASSSPLRARNTEAFFGQGTRLTVV.

This clonotype was observed a few times. The chain joins TRBV28 to TRBJ2-7; possible D gene TRBD1, 5 bases. CDR1 is MDHEN, CDR2 SYDVKM, per germline. Trimming removed 3 bases from V and 3 bases from J, with 9 bases in between. The length of the CDR3 is 13 residues. The DNA of the CDR3 is TGTGCCAGCAGTTTGCCAGGGCACTACGAGCAGTACGTC. This codes for CASSLPGHYEQYV.

The table lists this clonotype with a few counts. This chain uses TRBV13 with TRBJ1-5; TRBD1 agrees at 7 bases. CDR1 and CDR2 (germline): PRHDT, FYEKMQ (reference sequence). This CDR3 contains 13 residues. V trimming: 6 bases; J trimming: 7 bases; junction bases outside the gene matches: 6. CDR3 in amino acids: CASSRDSEQPQHF. As DNA, the CDR3 is TGTGCCAGCAGTCGGGACAGCGAGCAGCCCCAGCATTTT.

This clonotype has just a few counts. J is TRBJ2-7 and V is TRBV6-5, with unresolved D. The germline V and J ends were trimmed by 7 bases and 2 bases, with 15 bases remaining between them. The CDR3 runs to 14 residues. CDR1 MNHEY and CDR2 SVGAGI come from the germline V gene. CDR3 loop: CASTQKGSTYEQYF. DNA for the CDR3: TGTGCCAGCACCCAAAAGGGCTCTACCTACGAGCAGTACTTC.

This clonotype was seen a few times. The V call is TRBV5-6, the J call TRBJ1-1; D is unclear. Germline assignment: CDR1 SGHDT and CDR2 YYEEEE. V was shortened by 0 bases and J by 5 bases, with 11 bases between the two germline ends. This CDR3 spans 14 amino acids. The CDR3 protein is CASSLVPGRTEAFF. The CDR3 DNA follows: TGTGCCAGCAGCTTGGTCCCCGGGAGGACTGAAGCTTTCTTT.

The gene calls are TRBV11-2 and TRBJ2-1; TRBD2 might be the D (5 bases). Germline V CDR1 and CDR2: SGHAT, FQNNGV. V was shortened by 0 bases and J by 2 bases, with 8 bases between the two germline ends. This CDR3 is built from 15 residues. The CDR3 DNA follows: TGTGCCAGCAGCTTAGATCGGGGAGCCTACAATGAGCAGTTCTTC. Amino acid sequence: CASSLDRGAYNEQFF. The variable domain in full, with the rest retrieved from reference TRBV11-2 and TRBJ2-1, is EAGVAQSPRYKIIEKRQSVAFWCNPISGHATLYWYQQILGQGPKLLIQFQNNGVVDDSQLPKDRFSAERLKGVDSTLKIQPAKLEDSAVYLCASSLDRGAYNEQFFGPGTRLTVL.

The chain uses TRBV6-5 and TRBJ2-7; TRBD1 matches at 7 bases. The germline V gene encodes CDR1 MNHEY and CDR2 SVGAGI. The J segment lost 0 bases and the V segment lost 5 bases, leaving 4 bases of the junction unmatched. The CDR3 contains 14 residues. CDR3 residues: CASSTGTASYEQYF. CDR3 nucleotides: TGTGCCAGCAGTACCGGGACAGCCTCCTACGAGCAGTACTTC.

The table lists this clonotype with many counts. The V call is TRBV4-3, the J call TRBJ2-3; D could derive from TRBD1 or TRBD2 (5 bases each). The CDR3 spans 13 residues. Trimming left V 0 bases short and J 9 bases short, with 10 bases between. CDR1 LGHNA and CDR2 YSLEER come from the germline V gene. In DNA form, the CDR3 reads TGCGCCAGCAGCCAAGAGGGGGAGCTGACGCAGTATTTT. Its translation is CASSQEGELTQYF.

This clonotype came up many times. J is TRBJ2-1 and V is TRBV5-1; possible D gene TRBD1, 6 bases. V was pared by 0 bases and J by 13 bases, with 8 bases between. This CDR3 is built from 11 residues. The germline CDR1 and CDR2 sequences are SGHRS and YFSETQ. The CDR3 DNA reads as TGCGCCAGCAGCTTGGAGGGGGATCAGTTCTTC. It codes for CASSLEGDQFF.

The chain links TRBV7-2 to TRBJ2-7; 10 bases map to TRBD2. Germline V gene data show CDR1 as SGHTA and CDR2 as FQGNSA. The CDR3 has 17 amino acids. V shed 4 bases, J shed 3 bases, and the junction held 12 bases outside the gene matches. CDR3 in DNA: TGTGCCAGCAGCTCACCGCTAGCGGGGGCCCGCAGCTACGAGCAGTACTTC. This encodes CASSSPLAGARSYEQYF.

This clonotype appeared a few times. The rearrangement joins TRBV7-2 to TRBJ2-1; 7 bases fit TRBD2. This CDR3 region has 14 residues. The J segment lost 7 bases and the V segment lost 2 bases, leaving 5 bases of the junction unmatched. Germline lookup yields CDR1 SGHTA and CDR2 FQGNSA. In nucleotides, the CDR3 is TGTGCCAGCAGCTTAAGGGCCGGGGGGAATGAGCAGTTCTTC. Translated, it gives CASSLRAGGNEQFF.

This clonotype was seen a handful of times. The J gene is TRBJ2-6, the V gene TRBV12-5; D ambiguous. Germline V lookup: CDR1 LGHNT, CDR2 FRNRAP. The CDR3 totals 15 residues. The germline V and J ends were trimmed by 6 bases and 3 bases, with 12 bases remaining between them. DNA of the CDR3: TGTGCTAGTGGCCCTCCCGGCCTTGGGGCCAACGTCCTGACTTTC. This encodes CASGPPGLGANVLTF.

This clonotype was seen a few times. This chain links TRBV14 with TRBJ1-6, with unresolved D. The CDR3 consists of 15 residues. Germline lookup yields CDR1 SGHDN and CDR2 FVKESK. V was trimmed by 1 base and J by 8 bases, leaving 12 bases between them. The chain's CDR3 is CASSQVGKGDSPLHF. CDR3 nucleotides: TGTGCCAGCAGCCAAGTCGGGAAGGGCGATTCACCCCTCCACTTT.

This clonotype was detected a few times. The genes are TRBV7-2 and TRBJ1-5; D call uncertain. Looked up from germline, CDR1 is SGHTA and CDR2 is FQGNSA. Trimming removed 2 bases from V and 4 bases from J, with 6 bases in between. This CDR3 is built from 13 residues. This CDR3 is CASSLTDNQPQHF. CDR3 nucleotide sequence: TGTGCCAGCAGCTTAACAGATAATCAGCCCCAGCATTTT.

This chain connects TRBV7-2 to TRBJ2-1; possible D gene TRBD2, 7 bases. This CDR3 is built from 16 residues. Trimming left V 5 bases short and J 0 bases short, with 14 bases between. Germline values: CDR1 SGHTA, CDR2 FQGNSA. The CDR3 region is CASSPRGGSSYNEQFF. The DNA for the CDR3 is TGTGCCAGCAGCCCAAGGGGGGGGTCCTCCTACAATGAGCAGTTCTTC. The variable domain in full, with the rest retrieved from reference TRBV7-2 and TRBJ2-1, is GAGVSQSPSNKVTEKGKDVELRCDPISGHTALYWYRQSLGQGLEFLIYFQGNSAPDKSGLPSDRFSAERTGGSVSTLTIQRTQQEDSAVYLCASSPRGGSSYNEQFFGPGTRLTVL.

This clonotype was counted many times. This chain connects TRBV7-9 to TRBJ2-7; a possible D gene is TRBD1 (6 bases). From germline, CDR1 is SEHNR and CDR2 FQNEAQ (reference sequence). V was trimmed by 5 bases and J by 5 bases, leaving 16 bases between them. The CDR3 has 14 amino acids. The CDR3 nucleotides read TGTGCCAGCAGCCCCCGACAGGAATCCCACGAGCAGTACTTC. This encodes CASSPRQESHEQYF. Full variable domain (outside the CDR3, taken from reference TRBV7-9 and TRBJ2-7): DTGVSQNPRHKITKRGQNVTFRCDPISEHNRLYWYRQTLGQGPEFLTYFQNEAQLEKSRLLSDRFSAERPKGSFSTLEIQRTEQGDSAMYLCASSPRQESHEQYFGPGTRLTVT.

This clonotype was observed many times. V usage is TRBV3-1 and J usage is TRBJ2-5; no clear D. V lost 6 bases and J lost 4, with 9 bases in between. Germline V gives CDR1 LGHDT, CDR2 YNNKEL (reference sequence). The CDR3 is 12 amino acids. CDR3 in DNA: TGTGCCAGCAGTCCCGTGGGAGAGACCCAGTACTTC. This sequence encodes CASSPVGETQYF.

The chain couples TRBV5-8 to TRBJ1-1, with D possibly being TRBD1 (6 bases). Germline CDR1 and CDR2: SGHTS and YDEGEE. V was clipped by 1 base and J by 0 bases, with 22 bases between them. The CDR3 sequence is 19 residues long. The CDR3 DNA sequence: TGTGCCAGCAGCTTGCGGGGGCCTTATCCGGGACTCCTGAACACTGAAGCTTTCTTT. Translated: CASSLRGPYPGLLNTEAFF. The whole variable domain, remainder taken from reference TRBV5-8 and TRBJ1-1, is EAGVTQSPTHLIKTRGQQATLRCSPISGHTSVYWYQQALGLGLQFLLWYDEGEERNRGNFPPRFSGRQFPNYSSELNVNALELEDSALYLCASSLRGPYPGLLNTEAFFGQGTRLTVV.

The chain has TRBV9 and TRBJ2-1; perhaps D is TRBD1 or TRBD2 (6 bases each). The CDR3 has 14 amino acids. Per the germline V gene, CDR1 is SGDLS and CDR2 is YYNGEE. V was shortened by 2 bases and J by 4 bases, with 10 bases between the two germline ends. DNA of the CDR3: TGTGCCAGCAGCGTCGGGGGCTCTTACAATGAGCAGTTCTTC. Protein product: CASSVGGSYNEQFF.

This clonotype was detected only a few times. The chain is built from TRBV18 and TRBJ2-7; TRBD2 is a possible D gene (6 bases). The germline V gene encodes CDR1 KGHSH and CDR2 LQKENI. CDR3 size: 12 residues. Trimming took 4 bases from V and 2 from J, leaving 6 bases between them. CDR3 in amino acids: CASSRGAYEQYV. Written as DNA, the CDR3 is TGTGCCAGCTCACGCGGGGCCTACGAGCAGTACGTC.

This clonotype was detected a few times. The rearrangement links TRBV4-3 to TRBJ2-3; D is possibly TRBD1 or TRBD2 (5 bases each). The ends were cut back, 3 bases at V and 4 bases at J, with 11 bases in the middle. The CDR3 runs to 14 residues. Per germline, CDR1 LGHNA and CDR2 YSLEER. The CDR3: CASSHTGTPDTQYF. The CDR3 DNA is TGCGCCAGCAGCCACACCGGGACCCCAGATACGCAGTATTTT.

The chain couples TRBV7-9 to TRBJ2-5, with 11 bases fitting TRBD2. V was pared by 5 bases and J by 5 bases, with 10 bases of the junction left unmatched. The CDR3 consists of 16 residues. Germline CDR1 reads SEHNR; CDR2 reads FQNEAQ (reference sequence). The CDR3 reads CASSQSSGGYLETQYF. In DNA form, the CDR3 reads TGTGCCAGCAGCCAGTCTAGCGGGGGGTACCTGGAGACCCAGTACTTC.

This clonotype showed up just a few times. The chain has TRBV9 and TRBJ2-3, with D hard to call. This CDR3 comprises 13 residues. Germline V gene sequence: CDR1 SGDLS, CDR2 YYNGEE. V shed 3 bases and J shed 5 bases, with 10 bases lying between them. This chain's CDR3 is CASSALFGDTQYF. The CDR3 DNA is TGTGCCAGCAGCGCCCTTTTTGGAGATACGCAGTATTTT.

The J gene is TRBJ2-6, the V gene TRBV6-6; 10 nucleotides match TRBD1. Per the germline V gene, CDR1 is MNHNY and CDR2 is SVGAGI (reference sequence). V was pared by 7 bases and J by 2 bases, with 8 bases of the junction left unmatched. CDR3 length: 17 amino acids. CDR3 residues: CASTDATGGAGANVLTF. CDR3 nucleotide sequence: TGTGCCAGCACTGACGCGACAGGGGGCGCTGGGGCCAACGTCCTGACTTTC.

The rearrangement uses TRBV19 and TRBJ1-2; D is unclear. Per the germline V gene, CDR1 is LNHDA and CDR2 is SQIVND (reference sequence). The CDR3 length is 14 residues. The V end was cut by 6 bases, the J end by 4 bases, with 15 bases between. The DNA for the CDR3 is TGTGCCAGTAGCCCTATCGGCGGTTCCTATGGCTACACCTTC. It encodes CASSPIGGSYGYTF. The whole variable domain, remainder taken from reference TRBV19 and TRBJ1-2, is DGGITQSPKYLFRKEGQNVTLSCEQNLNHDAMYWYRQDPGQGLRLIYYSQIVNDFQKGDIAEGYSVSREKKESFPLTVTSAQKNPTAFYLCASSPIGGSYGYTFGSGTRLTVV.